The T cell receptor beta chain described here comes from a study of a mutant IDH1 vaccine in newly diagnosed glioma. Study context: Prior therapy was radiotherapy, temozolomide, or both; most received both.

Trimming left V 8 bases short and J 0 bases short, with 7 bases between. Germline CDR1 and CDR2: LNHDA and SQIVND (reference sequence). There are 13 residues in the CDR3. Time point meaning: week 23, last vaccination. The content of each vaccine dose was 300 ug of mutant IDH1 20-mer peptide, and topical imiquimod accompanied it. Repertoires were generated with immunoSEQ multiplex PCR, while TCRdb's copy carries only in-frame clones and drops some. The sample carries tens of thousands of clones, around 80% recorded once. This clone has a handful of counts. What it binds is not known. This specimen was PBMCs, taken from a glioma patient whose treatment included an IDH1 peptide vaccine. The rearrangement links TRBV19 to TRBJ1-4, with a tentative D call TRBD1 (5 bases). The TCR sequence derives from a woman aged 40-49 years with glioma. Some clones in this sample may be carry-over from other donors' samples. The CDR3 loop is CASSTATNEKLFF. In nucleotides, the CDR3 is TGTGCCAGTTCGACAGCAACTAATGAAAAACTGTTTTTT.